This T cell receptor beta chain comes out of a study of Graves' ophthalmopathy and Graves' hyperthyroidism. This clonotype was seen at least ten times. As the template, RNA transcripts were used to amplify TCR beta CDR3 regions. HTBI-primed first-round RT-PCR preceded second-round multiplex PCR. From the multiplex PCR reads, TCRdb called clonotypes with MiXCR, one entry per CDR3 protein. The repertoire consists of under 200,000 distinct CDR3 sequences, with roughly 37% occurring once and the leading ten covering about 5.8%. Physicians reached a diagnosis by relying on clinical symptoms, serum thyroxine, TRAb, thyroid ultrasound and orbital computed tomography. CDR1 LGHNT and CDR2 FRNRAP come from the germline V gene. The CDR3 is 13 residues long. V was shortened by 6 bases and J by 3 bases, with 11 bases between the two germline ends.

The receptor was isolated from a woman in her 40s with Graves' ophthalmopathy. V and J are TRBV12-5 and TRBJ1-1, with D uncertain. The specimen sequenced was peripheral blood. The CDR3 nucleotides are TGTGCTAGTGGACGGAGGGATGACACTGAAGCTTTCTTT. Protein sequence: CASGRRDDTEAFF.